A single T cell receptor (beta chain) is shown here with its context. This clonotype was detected only a few times. Its antigen is not yet known. The record has no base qualities; no much larger clone is one base away. Unmatched junction bases come to 4, with V trimmed by 4 bases and J by 5 bases. Inclusive of the bounding cysteine and phenylalanine, the CDR3 is 14 residues long. The retained sequence is limited to the CDR3, 42 bases, with the frame set at the first base. The germline V gene yields ENHRY for CDR1 and SYGVKD for CDR2. This sample was included in a study of T cells in Graves' hyperthyroidism and ophthalmopathy (dated by TCRdb to between 2019 and 2020). Background for the entire study: Peripheral blood was sampled at the time of initial diagnosis, prior to any treatment. Prospective prediction of ophthalmopathy was tested in an independent validation cohort of some 20 hyperthyroidism patients and some 17 patients who later progressed to ophthalmopathy. After blood sampling, hyperthyroidism patients were treated with methimazole at a starting dose of 30 mg daily, and ophthalmopathy patients were treated with high-dose intravenous methylprednisolone. A discovery cohort of roughly 100 patients, approximately 45 with Graves' ophthalmopathy and more than 55 with stable Graves' hyperthyroidism, was used to find distinguishing TCR V-J signatures. According to the paper, TCR Vbeta CDR3 sequencing was carried out on some 130 peripheral blood samples, which came from some 41 ophthalmopathy, under 80 hyperthyroidism and roughly 17 progressor patients. In several Graves' hyperthyroidism patients, the study also compared T-cell repertoires from thyroid tissue with T-cell repertoires from blood. The 90 to 100 discovery patients were randomly divided into training and test sets at a 7:3 ratio. Broad study findings and their caveats: During validation, the model predicted progression to ophthalmopathy a median of about 6.3 months ahead of onset, with roughly 65% sensitivity and around 73% specificity. Most expanded thyroid clonotypes (frequency above 0.001) were also detected in blood, suggesting blood repertoires may reflect thyroid immune responses. Sample size was not statistically predetermined, and blinding of investigators to group allocation was not performed. A 13 V-J signature model separated ophthalmopathy from stable hyperthyroidism, with 87.88% sensitivity and 81.08% specificity in cross-validation and 80%/75% in testing.

The TCR beta CDR3 regions were amplified from RNA transcripts. For the first round of RT-PCR on the TCR CDR3, the HTBI primer set was used together with the Qiagen OneStep RT-PCR kit. Libraries were constructed in a second round of multiplex PCR, after which size selection and purification were performed. The libraries were sequenced on an Illumina HiSeq2000 using paired-end 100 bp reads. The authors processed their data as follows. SOAPnuke was used to process the raw data, with reads discarded if the reads contained adapters or uncalled bases, had a mean Phred below 15, or lacked an exact constant-primer or identifier match. High-quality paired reads were merged with COPE v1.2.5, and unique nucleotide sequences were defined as clonotypes. MiTCR v1.1 was used to align the clonotypes against IMGT TRBV, TRBD and TRBJ reference segments. Analysis was restricted to V-J combinations with a frequency above 0.0001, which covered 98% to 99.2% of repertoires. A TCS score was defined as the ratio between F50 (clonal expansion) and ExV (chaos), using BLOSUM62-based TCRdist between CDR3 peptides within each V-J. Welch's t-statistics and random forest reduced around 520 V-J features to 13, which were used in a naive Bayes classifier (R e1071). The raw public reads went through TCRdb reprocessing: fastp at Q25, MiXCR clone calling, in-frame beta chains kept. Rows matching on CDR3 protein sequence are summarized as one entry with the most common DNA and genes. The V and J calls, along with clone size, are taken from TCRdb and not from the paper's own processing. The sample table contains hundreds of thousands of distinct CDR3 sequences; only one count was recorded for approximately 14% of them. The top ten constitute approximately 7.5% of the sample.

Stable Graves' hyperthyroidism was defined as no progression to ophthalmopathy during 18 months of follow-up. Hyperthyroidism patients were newly diagnosed, with disease duration under 2 months, and aged 18 to 65 years. Any patient with an uncontrolled infection, another autoimmune disease, pregnancy or lactation was excluded. Diagnoses were established on the basis of clinical symptoms, serum thyroxine and TRAb, thyroid ultrasound, and orbital computed tomography. PBMCs were isolated from 7.5 to 10 ml of fresh peripheral blood by Ficoll-Paque density gradient centrifugation. Trizol reagent was used to extract total RNA, and RNA quality was then checked on an Agilent 2100 Bioanalyzer.

The sequencing sample was made of blood. This receptor was obtained from a woman aged 18-35 years with Graves' hyperthyroidism. The V and J segments used are TRBV10-3 and TRBJ1-4, and TRBD1 aligns with 7 junction nucleotides. CDR3 region: CAISGQGGNEKLFF. The bases read TGTGCCATCAGTGGACAGGGAGGGAATGAAAAACTGTTTTTT.